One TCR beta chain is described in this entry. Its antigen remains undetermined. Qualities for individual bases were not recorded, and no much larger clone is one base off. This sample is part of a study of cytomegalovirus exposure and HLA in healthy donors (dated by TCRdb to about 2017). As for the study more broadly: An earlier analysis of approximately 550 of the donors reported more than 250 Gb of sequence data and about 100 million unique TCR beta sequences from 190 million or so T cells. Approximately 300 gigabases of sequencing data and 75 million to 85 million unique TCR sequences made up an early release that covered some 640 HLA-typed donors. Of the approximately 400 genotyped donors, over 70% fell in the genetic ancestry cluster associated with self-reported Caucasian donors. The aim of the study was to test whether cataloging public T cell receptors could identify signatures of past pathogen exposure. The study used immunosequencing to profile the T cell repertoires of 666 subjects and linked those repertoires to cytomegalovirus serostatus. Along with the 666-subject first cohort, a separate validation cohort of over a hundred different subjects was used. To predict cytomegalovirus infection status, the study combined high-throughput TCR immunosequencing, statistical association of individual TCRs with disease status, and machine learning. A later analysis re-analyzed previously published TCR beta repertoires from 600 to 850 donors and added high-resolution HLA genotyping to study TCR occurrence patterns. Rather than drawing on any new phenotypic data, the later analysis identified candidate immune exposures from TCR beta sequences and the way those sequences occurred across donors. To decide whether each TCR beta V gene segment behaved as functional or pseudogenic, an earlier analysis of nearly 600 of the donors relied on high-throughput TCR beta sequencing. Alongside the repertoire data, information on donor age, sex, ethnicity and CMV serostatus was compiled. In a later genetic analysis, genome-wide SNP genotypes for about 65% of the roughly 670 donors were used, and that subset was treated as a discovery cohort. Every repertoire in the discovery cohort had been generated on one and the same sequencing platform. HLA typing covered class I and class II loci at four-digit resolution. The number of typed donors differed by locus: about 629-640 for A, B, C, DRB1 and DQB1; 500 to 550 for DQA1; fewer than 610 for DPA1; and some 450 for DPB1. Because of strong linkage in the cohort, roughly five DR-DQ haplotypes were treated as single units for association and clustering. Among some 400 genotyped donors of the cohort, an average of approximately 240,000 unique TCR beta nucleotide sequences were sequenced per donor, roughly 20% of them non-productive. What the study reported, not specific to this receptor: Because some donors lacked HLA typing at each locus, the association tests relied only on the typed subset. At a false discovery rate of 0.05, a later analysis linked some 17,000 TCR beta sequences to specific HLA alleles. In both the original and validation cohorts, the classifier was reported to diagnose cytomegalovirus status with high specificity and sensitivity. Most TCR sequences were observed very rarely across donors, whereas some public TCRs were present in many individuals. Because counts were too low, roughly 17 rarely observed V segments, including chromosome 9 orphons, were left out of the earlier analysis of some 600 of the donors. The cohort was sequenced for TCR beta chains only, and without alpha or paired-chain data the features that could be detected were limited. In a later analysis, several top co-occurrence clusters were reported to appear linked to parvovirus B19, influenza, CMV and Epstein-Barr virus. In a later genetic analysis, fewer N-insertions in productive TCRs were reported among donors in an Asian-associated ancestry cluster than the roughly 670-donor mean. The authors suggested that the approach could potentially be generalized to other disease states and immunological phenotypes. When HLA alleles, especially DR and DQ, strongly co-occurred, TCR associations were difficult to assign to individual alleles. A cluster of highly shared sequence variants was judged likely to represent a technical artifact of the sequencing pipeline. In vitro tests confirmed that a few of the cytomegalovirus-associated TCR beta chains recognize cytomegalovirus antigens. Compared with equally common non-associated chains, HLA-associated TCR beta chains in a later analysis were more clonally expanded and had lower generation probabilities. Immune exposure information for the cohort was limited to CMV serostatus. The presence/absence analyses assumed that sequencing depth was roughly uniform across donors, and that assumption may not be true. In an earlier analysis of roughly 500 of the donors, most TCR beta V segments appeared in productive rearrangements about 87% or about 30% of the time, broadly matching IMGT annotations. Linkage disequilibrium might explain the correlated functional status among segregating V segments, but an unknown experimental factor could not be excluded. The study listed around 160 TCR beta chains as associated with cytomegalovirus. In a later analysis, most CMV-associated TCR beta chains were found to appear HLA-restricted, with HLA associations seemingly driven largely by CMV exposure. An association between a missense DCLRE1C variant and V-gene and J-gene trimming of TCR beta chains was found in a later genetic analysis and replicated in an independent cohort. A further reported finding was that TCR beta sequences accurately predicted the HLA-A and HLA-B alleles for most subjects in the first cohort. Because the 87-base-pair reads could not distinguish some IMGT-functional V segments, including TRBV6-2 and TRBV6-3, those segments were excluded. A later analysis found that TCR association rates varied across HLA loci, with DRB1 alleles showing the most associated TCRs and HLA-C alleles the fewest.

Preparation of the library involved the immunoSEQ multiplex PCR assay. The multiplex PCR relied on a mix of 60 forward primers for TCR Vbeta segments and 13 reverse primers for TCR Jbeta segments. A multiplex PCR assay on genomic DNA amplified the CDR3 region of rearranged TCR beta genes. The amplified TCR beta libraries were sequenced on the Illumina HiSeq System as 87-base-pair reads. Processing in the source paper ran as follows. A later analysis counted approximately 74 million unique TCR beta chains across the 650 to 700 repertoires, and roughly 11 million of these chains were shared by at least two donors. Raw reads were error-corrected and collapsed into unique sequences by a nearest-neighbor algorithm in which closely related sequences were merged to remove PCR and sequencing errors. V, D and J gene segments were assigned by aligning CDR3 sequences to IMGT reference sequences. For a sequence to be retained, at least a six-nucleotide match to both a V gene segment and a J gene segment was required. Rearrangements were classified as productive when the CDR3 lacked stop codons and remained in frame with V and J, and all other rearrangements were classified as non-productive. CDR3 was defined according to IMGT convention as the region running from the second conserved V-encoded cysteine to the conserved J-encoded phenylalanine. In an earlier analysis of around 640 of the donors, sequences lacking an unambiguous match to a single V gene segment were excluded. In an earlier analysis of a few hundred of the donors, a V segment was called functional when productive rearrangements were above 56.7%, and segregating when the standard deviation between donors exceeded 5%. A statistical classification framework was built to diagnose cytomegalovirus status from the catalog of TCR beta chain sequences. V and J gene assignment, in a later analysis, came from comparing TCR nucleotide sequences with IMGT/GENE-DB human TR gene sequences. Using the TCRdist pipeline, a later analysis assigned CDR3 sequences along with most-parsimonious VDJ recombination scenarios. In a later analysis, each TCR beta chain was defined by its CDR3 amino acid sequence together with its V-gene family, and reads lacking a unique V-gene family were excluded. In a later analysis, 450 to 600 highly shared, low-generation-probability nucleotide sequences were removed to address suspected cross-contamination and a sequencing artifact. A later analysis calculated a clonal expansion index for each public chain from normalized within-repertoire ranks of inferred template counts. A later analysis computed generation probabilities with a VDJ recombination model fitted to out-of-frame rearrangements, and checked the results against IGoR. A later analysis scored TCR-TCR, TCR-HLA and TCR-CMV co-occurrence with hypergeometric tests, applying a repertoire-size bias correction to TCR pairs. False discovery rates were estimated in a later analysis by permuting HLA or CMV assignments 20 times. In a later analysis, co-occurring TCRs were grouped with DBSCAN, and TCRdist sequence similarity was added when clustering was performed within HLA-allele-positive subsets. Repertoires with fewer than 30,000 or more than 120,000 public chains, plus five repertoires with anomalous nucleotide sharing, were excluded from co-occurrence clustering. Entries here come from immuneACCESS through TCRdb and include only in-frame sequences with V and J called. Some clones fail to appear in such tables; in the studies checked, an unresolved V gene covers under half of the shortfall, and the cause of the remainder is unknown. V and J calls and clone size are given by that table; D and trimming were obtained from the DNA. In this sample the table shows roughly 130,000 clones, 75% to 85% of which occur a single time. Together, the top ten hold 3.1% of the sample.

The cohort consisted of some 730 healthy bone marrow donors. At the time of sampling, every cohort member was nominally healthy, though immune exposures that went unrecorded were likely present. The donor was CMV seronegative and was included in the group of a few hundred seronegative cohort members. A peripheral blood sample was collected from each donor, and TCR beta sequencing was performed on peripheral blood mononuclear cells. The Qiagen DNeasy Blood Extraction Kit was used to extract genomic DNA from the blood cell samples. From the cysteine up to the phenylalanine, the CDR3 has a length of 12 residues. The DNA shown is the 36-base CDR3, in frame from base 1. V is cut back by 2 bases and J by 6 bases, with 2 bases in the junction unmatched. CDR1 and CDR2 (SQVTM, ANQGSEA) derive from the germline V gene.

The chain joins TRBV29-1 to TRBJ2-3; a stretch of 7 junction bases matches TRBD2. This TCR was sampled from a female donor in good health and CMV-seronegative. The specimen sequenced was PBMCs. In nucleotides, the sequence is TGCAGCGTTGAAACGGGGGGTGATACGCAGTATTTT. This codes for CSVETGGDTQYF.